This entry is about one TCR beta chain. Method: immunoSEQ multiplex PCR; TCRdb's copy keeps in-frame clones and lacks some. The sample lists under 300,000 clones; approximately 82% were seen once. These data are taken from a study of blood T cell repertoires in COVID-19. As for the study in general: The origin of the acute and convalescent COVID-19 samples was the United States, Italy and Spain. PBMCs, B-cell-depleted T cells, or T cells provided the cDNA or gDNA that made up the material.

In germline, CDR1 is MDHEN, CDR2 SYDVKM. The V end was cut by 8 bases, the J end by 5 bases, with 9 bases between. The CDR3 is 12 residues long. Source material: peripheral blood. J is TRBJ2-2 and V is TRBV28; D possibly corresponds to TRBD2 (5 bases). The TCR was taken from a woman younger than 30 with acute or convalescent COVID-19. CDR3 sequence: CASHRGTGELFF. CDR3 bases: TGTGCCAGCCATCGGGGAACCGGGGAGCTGTTTTTT.